This entry features one TCR beta chain sequence. The clone's antigen remains unknown. Base-call qualities are not available, and no considerably larger clone is one nucleotide away. The record originates from a study of early stage breast cancer tumors listed by TCRdb under 2017. In the study overall: Of the roughly 17 invasive breast tumors, roughly eleven were found to be estrogen receptor-positive, progesterone receptor-positive and HER2-negative. Of the approximately twelve ER+/PR+/HER2- tumors, eight were classified as invasive ductal carcinomas and four as invasive lobular carcinomas. A total of 2.7 million or so templates, representing some 1 million unique clonotypes, were detected across all samples. The average read coverage per sample was around 9.1-fold. What the authors observed across the whole study: About 2.5-fold higher T cell density and higher clonality were observed in tumors than in adjacent normal breast tissue. Bulk genomic DNA sequencing of unsorted cells missed chain pairing and functional markers such as CD4, CD8 and FOXP3. Repertoires from blood resembled normal breast more closely than tumor, and using blood as a reference for each tissue separated tumor from normal in 14 of 16 patients. The small cohort size prevented analysis by tumor subtype. Enriched TCRB sequences shared across patients were mostly commonly generated sequences, unlikely to play an important role in the tumor microenvironment.

About 20-55 mg of tumor tissue was diced, and more than 2.5 ug of DNA was typically obtained. The study profiled bulk TCR beta-chain repertoires in matched peripheral blood, tumor and adjacent normal breast tissue taken from some 17 patients with early-stage breast cancer. After resection, tumor tissue identified by eye was cut out and put into prechilled RNAlater. Tumor tissue (about 19-55 mg) was diced and homogenized in RLTplus buffer with beta-mercaptoethanol and antifoaming agent using a TissueLyser II. Genomic DNA was extracted with the Qiagen AllPrep DNA/RNA Mini kit. Deletion took 6 bases off V and 4 bases off J, with a span of 15 bases between the germline ends. The CDR3 runs 14 residues from the cysteine to the phenylalanine. The kept DNA is CDR3 alone, 42 bases in frame from the first base. Via the germline V gene (reference sequence), CDR1 is LNHDA and CDR2 SQIVND. Two independent genomic DNA replicates were amplified for each sample, with roughly 0.5 ug used for blood and about 1.5 ug for tumor or normal breast. TCRB sequencing of genomic DNA was carried out with the ImmunoSeq Intro kit according to the manufacturer's instructions. Multiplex PCR ran 25 to 40 cycles with proprietary primers and spike-in control sequences for absolute quantification. Single-end 150-bp reads were used to sequence an 87-bp fragment spanning the CDR3 and the flanking V and J genes. Seven samples, with two replicates for each sample, were multiplexed per lane of an Illumina MiSeq using version 3.0 chemistry. In the authors' own workflow: Raw data were processed by the vendor's proprietary pipeline, with both replicates merged into one result per sample. A clonotype was defined as productive rearrangements that share the same V-gene family, CDR3 amino acid sequence and J-gene segment. To compute clonality, the normalized Shannon entropy (Pielou evenness) of TCRB abundances was subtracted from 1. T cell density was estimated as total templates divided by the number of input cells, with the number of input cells inferred from the DNA input amount. Total repertoire diversity and clonality were estimated with Recon using default parameters. A clonotype counted as tumor-enriched if its abundance in tumor exceeded 0.1% and was at least 32-fold higher than its abundance in normal breast. Imported from immuneACCESS, the table was reduced by TCRdb to in-frame sequences with V and J called. These copies leave out some clones; in studies compared against another copy, an unresolved V gene accounts for under half, and the cause of the remainder is not known. That table supplies the V and J calls and clone size; D and trimming were determined from the DNA. This sample gives about 9,500 clones in total; 66% of them show up just once. Around 7% of the sample lies in the top ten.

The sequence derives from a person aged 45-65 years with breast cancer. The sequence joins TRBV19 to TRBJ2-5; perhaps TRBD1 is the D gene, with 6 bases matching. The material sequenced was breast tumor tissue. The sequenced DNA is TGTGCCAGTAGGGCGTGGACAGACGGAGAGACCCAGTACTTC. Translated, this gives CASRAWTDGETQYF.